This T cell receptor beta chain derives from a study of cytomegalovirus exposure and HLA in healthy donors. The overall study: There were under 130 million unique TCR beta sequences, drawn from 180 million or so T cells, in an earlier analysis.

The PCR made use of 60 Vbeta and 13 Jbeta primers. TCRdb keeps only in-frame clones here, not all; method: immunoSEQ multiplex PCR. The data hold over 120,000 clones, with approximately 82% observed a single time. About this clone: Antigen specificity is unknown.

The study's findings and limits: It was only CMV serostatus that was available as immune exposure information. Relative to the roughly 700-donor mean, N-insertions were reportedly fewer in an Asian-associated ancestry cluster in a later analysis. There were several of the most significant clusters that appeared linked to common viral pathogens in a later analysis.

CDR1 and CDR2 (germline): SGHRS, YFSETQ. Germline trimming cut 4 bases from V and 4 bases from J; bases unmatched to any gene: 6. The CDR3 extends over 14 amino acids. The TCR sequence derives from a woman aged 55-70 years in good health and CMV-seropositive. This chain joins TRBV5-1 and TRBJ1-1; 8 bases line up with TRBD1. Sequencing input: PBMCs. CDR3 nucleotides: TGCGCCAGCAGCCTTACAGGGGGGATCACTGAAGCTTTCTTT. Protein product: CASSLTGGITEAFF. Full variable domain (outside the CDR3, taken from reference TRBV5-1 and TRBJ1-1): KAGVTQTPRYLIKTRGQQVTLSCSPISGHRSVSWYQQTPGQGLQFLFEYFSETQRNKGNFPGRFSGRQFSNSRSEMNVSTLELGDSALYLCASSLTGGITEAFFGQGTRLTVV.